One sample yielded the 19 T cell receptor beta chains listed below, sequenced in a study of T-cell memory formation after mild COVID-19. Each CDR3 protein gets one entry after TCRdb re-called the 5' RACE reads with MiXCR. The sample consists of almost 35,000 distinct CDR3 sequences, just under 8% of them appearing once. The sequenced sample was PBMCs or a T cell subset sorted from them (not recorded which). These receptors all come from a man between 18 and 35 years old who had mild COVID-19 (a few samples of this study predate the infection). Cell type and time point are not known.

The chain links TRBV24-1 to TRBJ2-2; 8 bases are a match to TRBD1. Germline lookup yields CDR1 KGHDR and CDR2 SFDVKD. This CDR3 has 16 amino acids. The J segment lost 0 bases and the V segment lost 3 bases, leaving 2 bases of the junction unmatched. CDR3 residues: CATSDTGGANTGELFF. The CDR3 DNA follows: TGTGCCACCAGTGATACAGGGGGAGCGAACACCGGGGAGCTGTTTTTT.

This clonotype was counted many times. The V and J genes are TRBV7-2 and TRBJ2-3; tentative D call: TRBD1 (5 bases). CDR1 is SGHTA, CDR2 FQGNSA, per germline. Trimming shortened V by 4 bases and J by 5 bases, and 13 bases separated the two germline ends. CDR3 size: 14 residues. This chain's CDR3 is CASSSTRVGDTQYF. The CDR3 nucleotides read TGTGCCAGCAGCTCGACCAGGGTCGGAGATACGCAGTATTTT.

Many counts were recorded for this clonotype. The chain links TRBV5-1 to TRBJ1-1; D might be TRBD1 (5 bases). The V and J ends lost 4 bases and 1 base respectively, with 11 bases between them. This CDR3 spans 14 amino acids. Germline V gene data show CDR1 as SGHRS and CDR2 as YFSETQ. The CDR3 here is CASSRGTGNTEAFF. CDR3 in DNA: TGCGCCAGCAGCCGCGGGACGGGGAACACTGAAGCTTTCTTT. Together with reference TRBV5-1 and TRBJ1-1, the CDR3 gives the full variable domain: KAGVTQTPRYLIKTRGQQVTLSCSPISGHRSVSWYQQTPGQGLQFLFEYFSETQRNKGNFPGRFSGRQFSNSRSEMNVSTLELGDSALYLCASSRGTGNTEAFFGQGTRLTVV.

The chain combines TRBV5-1 with TRBJ2-5; TRBD1 matches at 11 bases. The germline gives CDR1 SGHRS, CDR2 YFSETQ. CDR3 length: 15 amino acids. Trimming at V came to 4 bases and at J to 4 bases, leaving 6 bases not matched to a gene. The CDR3 DNA follows: TGCGCCAGCAGCGGCGGACAGGGGGCATTAGAGACCCAGTACTTC. Protein product: CASSGGQGALETQYF. Full variable domain (rest looked up from reference TRBV5-1 and TRBJ2-5): KAGVTQTPRYLIKTRGQQVTLSCSPISGHRSVSWYQQTPGQGLQFLFEYFSETQRNKGNFPGRFSGRQFSNSRSEMNVSTLELGDSALYLCASSGGQGALETQYFGPGTRLLVL.

This clonotype has only a few counts. This chain joins TRBV7-9 and TRBJ2-2, with TRBD1 matching 7 bases. Trimming took 3 bases from V and 4 from J; bases not matched to a gene: 8. CDR1 SEHNR and CDR2 FQNEAQ come from the germline V gene (reference sequence). CDR3 length: 16 amino acids. CDR3 DNA: TGTGCCAGCAGCTTTCTCCCGACAGGGAGCACCGGGGAGCTGTTTTTT. It specifies CASSFLPTGSTGELFF.

This clonotype was seen more than once but under ten times. The chain has TRBV11-3 and TRBJ2-3; D not certain. V was clipped by 5 bases and J by 0 bases, with 9 bases between them. The germline CDR1 and CDR2 sequences are SGHNT and YENEEA. The CDR3 is 14 amino acids. CDR3 region: CASSPGRSTDTQYF. In nucleotides, the CDR3 is TGTGCCAGCAGCCCCGGACGGAGCACAGATACGCAGTATTTT.

This clonotype was observed many times. The chain links TRBV20-1 to TRBJ2-5; tentatively, D is TRBD1 (5 bases). CDR3 size: 14 residues. Germline V gene lookup returns CDR1 DFQATT and CDR2 SNEGSKA (reference sequence). V gave up 4 bases and J gave up 5 bases, with 17 bases separating them. The CDR3 bases are TGCAGTGCTACAAGGGGCCATATCCTGGAGACCCAGTACTTC. It yields the protein CSATRGHILETQYF.

This clonotype has ten or more counts. This chain's CDR3 is CASSRPDSWEQYV. The CDR3 region has the DNA TGTGCCAGCAGCCGACCGGACAGTTGGGAGCAGTACGTC. J is TRBJ2-7 and V is TRBV5-5, with D possibly matching TRBD1 (6 bases). The CDR3 is 13 amino acids. V was clipped by 4 bases and J by 7 bases, with 15 bases between them. Germline assignment: CDR1 SGHKS and CDR2 YYEKEE (reference sequence).

This clonotype was picked up many times. One end of the junction does not line up with germline, which may come from a read error. The chain is built from TRBV7-3 and TRBJ1-6; 7 nucleotides match TRBD1. Germline CDR1 SGHTA, CDR2 FQGTGA. The CDR3 sequence is 14 residues long. As DNA, the CDR3 is TGTGCCAGCAGCATAACAGGGGTGAACTCACCCCTCCACTTT. Translating gives CASSITGVNSPLHF.

In this sample, this clonotype turned up many times. The genes are TRBV7-9 and TRBJ1-5; TRBD1 matches 9 bases. In germline, CDR1 is SEHNR, CDR2 FQNEAQ (reference sequence). V shed 4 bases, J shed 6 bases, and the junction held 1 base outside the gene matches. The CDR3 is 13 residues long. CDR3 region: CASSSQGAQPQHF. In DNA form, the CDR3 reads TGTGCCAGCAGCTCACAGGGGGCTCAGCCCCAGCATTTT.

The table lists this clonotype with many counts. The chain links TRBV3-1 to TRBJ1-2; tentatively, D is TRBD1 (5 bases). The CDR3 consists of 16 residues. V dropped 0 bases and J dropped 8 bases, with 19 bases sitting between them. Germline assignment: CDR1 LGHDT and CDR2 YNNKEL (reference sequence). The chain's CDR3 is CASSQDAFTGGGGYTF. The DNA for the CDR3 is TGTGCCAGCAGCCAAGACGCGTTCACAGGTGGAGGGGGCTACACCTTC.

The table lists this clonotype with many counts. The CDR3 coding sequence is TGTGCCAGCAGTCCTCAGGACAGGGACACTGAAGCTTTCTTT. Translating gives CASSPQDRDTEAFF. This chain connects TRBV28 to TRBJ1-1; 8 bases are shared with TRBD1. The CDR3 contains 14 residues. With V trimmed by 5 bases and J by 3 bases, 5 bases remained unmatched. Germline V gene data show CDR1 as MDHEN and CDR2 as SYDVKM.

This clonotype appeared many times. V is TRBV7-3 and J is TRBJ1-2; TRBD1 agrees at 9 bases. The CDR3 is 16 residues long. The junction had 14 bases not matched to a gene; V was cut back by 5 bases and J by 7 bases. CDR1 and CDR2 from the germline V gene are SGHTA and FQGTGA. CDR3 coding DNA: TGTGCCAGCAGCGCCCCACATGGACAGGGGATCAGTGGCTACACCTTC. Residues: CASSAPHGQGISGYTF. Supplemented by reference TRBV7-3 and TRBJ1-2, the full variable domain reads GAGVSQTPSNKVTEKGKYVELRCDPISGHTALYWYRQSLGQGPEFLIYFQGTGAADDSGLPNDRFFAVRPEGSVSTLKIQRTERGDSAVYLCASSAPHGQGISGYTFGSGTRLTVV.

This clonotype counts as medium-sized. This chain links TRBV6-2 or TRBV6-3 with TRBJ2-7; TRBD1 matches at 11 bases. Germline assignment: CDR1 MNHEY and CDR2 SVGEGT. V trimming: 0 bases; J trimming: 3 bases; junction bases outside the gene matches: 1. The CDR3 has 15 residues. DNA for the CDR3: TGTGCCAGCAGTTACTCCGGGACAGGGGGCTACGAGCAGTACGTC. It is translated as CASSYSGTGGYEQYV.

This clonotype showed up many times. The chain recombines TRBV5-1 with TRBJ1-1; D is possibly TRBD1 (5 bases). The V end lost 2 bases, the J end lost 0 bases, and 11 bases lay between the germline ends. Germline values: CDR1 SGHRS, CDR2 YFSETQ. The CDR3 extends over 15 amino acids. The CDR3 nucleotides are TGCGCCAGCAGCTTCACAGGTCTTATGAACACTGAAGCTTTCTTT. This translates into CASSFTGLMNTEAFF. The variable domain in full, completed from reference TRBV5-1 and TRBJ1-1, reads KAGVTQTPRYLIKTRGQQVTLSCSPISGHRSVSWYQQTPGQGLQFLFEYFSETQRNKGNFPGRFSGRQFSNSRSEMNVSTLELGDSALYLCASSFTGLMNTEAFFGQGTRLTVV.

The V gene is TRBV28, the J gene TRBJ2-3; no definite D call. CDR3 length: 13 residues. The germline V gene has CDR1 MDHEN and CDR2 SYDVKM. Trimming cost V 6 bases and J 6 bases, with 13 bases left between them. The CDR3 loop reads CASSPPALDTQYF. In DNA, the CDR3 is TGTGCCAGCAGCCCCCCAGCCCTCGATACGCAGTATTTT.

This clonotype has at least ten counts. CDR3 protein: CASSLGDRGNIQYF. Here the CDR3 DNA reads TGCGCCAGCAGCTTGGGTGATAGGGGGAACATTCAGTACTTC. The chain is built from TRBV5-1 and TRBJ2-4, with D possibly being TRBD1 (6 bases). The germline V gene has CDR1 SGHRS and CDR2 YFSETQ. CDR3 size: 14 residues. Between the trimmed V and J ends, which lost 0 bases and 7 bases, there was a span of 11 bases.

The chain couples TRBV3-1 to TRBJ1-1; 8 bases fit TRBD1. The CDR3 loop spans 14 amino acids. Per the germline V gene, CDR1 is LGHDT and CDR2 is YNNKEL (reference sequence). V shed 0 bases, J shed 6 bases, and the junction held 3 bases outside the gene matches. The CDR3 loop reads CASSQDTGGPEAFF. For the CDR3, the DNA is TGTGCCAGCAGCCAAGATACAGGGGGGCCTGAAGCTTTCTTT.

This clonotype occurred many times. This chain uses TRBV6-5 with TRBJ2-1; 8 bases align to TRBD2. With V trimmed by 5 bases and J by 7 bases, 10 bases remained unmatched. The CDR3 runs to 15 residues. CDR1 and CDR2 from the germline V gene are MNHEY and SVGAGI. DNA of the CDR3: TGTGCCAGCAGTCAAGGGACTAGTCGAGGGAATGAGCAGTTCTTC. This sequence encodes CASSQGTSRGNEQFF.